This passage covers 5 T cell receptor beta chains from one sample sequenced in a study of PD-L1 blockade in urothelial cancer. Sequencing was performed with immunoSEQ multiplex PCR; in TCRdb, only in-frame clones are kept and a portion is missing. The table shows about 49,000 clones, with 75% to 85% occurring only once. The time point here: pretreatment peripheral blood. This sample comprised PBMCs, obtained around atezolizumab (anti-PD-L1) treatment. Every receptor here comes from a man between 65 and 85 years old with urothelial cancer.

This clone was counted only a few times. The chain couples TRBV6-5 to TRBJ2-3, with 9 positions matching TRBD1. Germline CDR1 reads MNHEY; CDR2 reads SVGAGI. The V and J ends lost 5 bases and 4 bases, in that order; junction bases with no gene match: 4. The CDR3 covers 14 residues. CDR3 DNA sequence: TGTGCCAGCAGTGGACAGGGGCCAGCAGATACGCAGTATTTT. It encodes CASSGQGPADTQYF.

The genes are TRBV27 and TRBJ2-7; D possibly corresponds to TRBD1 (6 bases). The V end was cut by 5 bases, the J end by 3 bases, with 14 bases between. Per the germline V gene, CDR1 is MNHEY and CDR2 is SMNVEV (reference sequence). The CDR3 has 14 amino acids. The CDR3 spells CASSPDSGFYEQYF. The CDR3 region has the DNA TGTGCCAGCAGTCCGGACAGTGGATTCTACGAGCAGTACTTC.

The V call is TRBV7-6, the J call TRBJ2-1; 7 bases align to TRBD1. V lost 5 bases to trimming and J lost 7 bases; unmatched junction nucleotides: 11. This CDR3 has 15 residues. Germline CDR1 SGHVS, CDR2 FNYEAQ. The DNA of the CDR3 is TGTGCCAGCAGCCCTGACAGGGTTTTAGGGAATGAGCAGTTCTTC. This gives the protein CASSPDRVLGNEQFF.

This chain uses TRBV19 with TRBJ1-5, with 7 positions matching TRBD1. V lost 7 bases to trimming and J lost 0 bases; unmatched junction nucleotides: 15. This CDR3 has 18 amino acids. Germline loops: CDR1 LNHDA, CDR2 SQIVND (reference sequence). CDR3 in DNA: TGTGCCAGTACCGATGGGGTAGGGACAGCGTATAGCAATCAGCCCCAGCATTTT. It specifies CASTDGVGTAYSNQPQHF.

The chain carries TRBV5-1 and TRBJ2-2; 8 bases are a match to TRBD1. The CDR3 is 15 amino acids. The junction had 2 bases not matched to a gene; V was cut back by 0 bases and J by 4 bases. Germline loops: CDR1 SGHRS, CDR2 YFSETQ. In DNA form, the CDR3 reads TGCGCCAGCAGCTTGGCGCAGGGGGCCACCGGGGAGCTGTTTTTT. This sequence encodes CASSLAQGATGELFF.